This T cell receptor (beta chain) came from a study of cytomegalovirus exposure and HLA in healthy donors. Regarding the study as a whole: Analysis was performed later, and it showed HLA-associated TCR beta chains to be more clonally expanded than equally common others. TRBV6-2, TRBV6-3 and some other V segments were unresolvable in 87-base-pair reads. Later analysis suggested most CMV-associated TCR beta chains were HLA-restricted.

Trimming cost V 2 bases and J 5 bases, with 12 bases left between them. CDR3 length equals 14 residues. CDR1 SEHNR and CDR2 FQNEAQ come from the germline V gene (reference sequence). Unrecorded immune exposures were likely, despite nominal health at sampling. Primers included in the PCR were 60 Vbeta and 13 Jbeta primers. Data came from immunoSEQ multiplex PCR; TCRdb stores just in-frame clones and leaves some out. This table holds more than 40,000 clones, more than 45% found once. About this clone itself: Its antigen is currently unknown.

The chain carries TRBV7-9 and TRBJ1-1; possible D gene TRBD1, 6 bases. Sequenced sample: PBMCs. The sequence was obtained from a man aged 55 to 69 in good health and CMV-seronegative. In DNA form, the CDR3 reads TGTGCCAGCAGCTTAACAGGGACGGGGACTGAAGCTTTCTTT. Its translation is CASSLTGTGTEAFF. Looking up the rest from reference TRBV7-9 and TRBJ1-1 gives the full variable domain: DTGVSQNPRHKITKRGQNVTFRCDPISEHNRLYWYRQTLGQGPEFLTYFQNEAQLEKSRLLSDRFSAERPKGSFSTLEIQRTEQGDSAMYLCASSLTGTGTEAFFGQGTRLTVV.